This T cell receptor beta chain emerged from a study of shared clonotypes between healthy human individuals. Study as a whole: Each donor had three CD4 naive, three CD4 memory, two CD8 naive and one CD8 memory plate.

The assay was immunoSEQ multiplex PCR, and TCRdb's table has in-frame clones only and misses some. The sample lists under 2.5 million clones, 85% to 95% occurring once. Findings of the study overall: The sharing of 5% to 6.5% of naive CD4 clonotypes was seen across a handful of donors. In having few donors, the study represented limited genetic and exposure-history diversity.

CDR3 length equals 17 residues. Germline lookup yields CDR1 SGHVS and CDR2 FQNEAQ. The V end lost 5 bases, the J end lost 2 bases, and 19 bases lay between the germline ends. To note about this clone: Its antigen remains unidentified.

The TCR was taken from a young man in good health. Some clones in this sample may be carry-over from other donors' samples. The chain uses TRBV7-8 and TRBJ1-3, with D possibly TRBD1 on 5 matching bases. The sample comprised naive CD4+ T cells from PBMCs. Subset specified: CD45RA+ positively selected. The CDR3 bases are TGTGCCAGCAGCCCCCTCCCGCCTTCGGGGGCTGGAAACACCATATATTTT. Protein: CASSPLPPSGAGNTIYF.